The present entry profiles one T cell receptor (beta chain) with its context. This entry comes from a study of T cell repertoires in cytomegalovirus infection. One entry per CDR3 protein results from TCRdb running MiXCR on the reads. The data contain about 200,000 distinct CDR3 sequences, less than 9.5% of them singletons. V shed 0 bases and J shed 3 bases, with 11 bases lying between them. CDR1 and CDR2 from the germline V gene are DFQATT and SNEGSKA (reference sequence). The CDR3 is 14 amino acids. This sequence was found in a human donor in good health (CMV status not recorded). Some clones in this sample may be carry-over from other donors' samples. The chain employs TRBV20-1 and TRBJ1-1; tentatively, D is TRBD1 (6 bases). Sequencing was carried out using PBMCs. The chain's CDR3 is CSAREPGQYTEAFF. DNA for the CDR3: TGCAGTGCTAGAGAACCGGGACAATACACTGAAGCTTTCTTT.